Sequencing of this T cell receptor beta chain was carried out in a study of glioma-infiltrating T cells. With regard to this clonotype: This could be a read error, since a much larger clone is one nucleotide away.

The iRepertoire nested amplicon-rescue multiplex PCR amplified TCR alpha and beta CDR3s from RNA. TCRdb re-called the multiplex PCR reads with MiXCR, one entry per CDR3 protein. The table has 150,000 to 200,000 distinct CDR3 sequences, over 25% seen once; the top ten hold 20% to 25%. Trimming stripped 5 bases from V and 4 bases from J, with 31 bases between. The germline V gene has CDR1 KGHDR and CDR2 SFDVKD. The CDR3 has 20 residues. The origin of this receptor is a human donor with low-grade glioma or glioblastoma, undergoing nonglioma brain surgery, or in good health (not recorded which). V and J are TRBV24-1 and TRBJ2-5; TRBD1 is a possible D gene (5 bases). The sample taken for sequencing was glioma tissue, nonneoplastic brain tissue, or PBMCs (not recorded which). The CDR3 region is CATSATSFATDSVDRETQYF. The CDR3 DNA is TGTGCCACCAGTGCCACCTCCTTTGCCACCGACAGTGTTGATCGAGAGACCCAGTACTTC.